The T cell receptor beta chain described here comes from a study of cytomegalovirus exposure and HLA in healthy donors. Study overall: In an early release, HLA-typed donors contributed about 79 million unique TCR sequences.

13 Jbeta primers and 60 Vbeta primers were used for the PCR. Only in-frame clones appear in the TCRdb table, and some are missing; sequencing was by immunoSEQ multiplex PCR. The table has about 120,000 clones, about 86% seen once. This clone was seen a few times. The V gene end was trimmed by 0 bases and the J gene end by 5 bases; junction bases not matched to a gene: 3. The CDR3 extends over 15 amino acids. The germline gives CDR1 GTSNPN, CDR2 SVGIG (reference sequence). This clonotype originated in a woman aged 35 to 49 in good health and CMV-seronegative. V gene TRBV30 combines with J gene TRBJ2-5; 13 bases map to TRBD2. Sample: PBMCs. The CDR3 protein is CAWSVLAGGMETQYF. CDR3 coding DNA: TGTGCCTGGAGTGTACTAGCGGGGGGGATGGAGACCCAGTACTTC.